Shown below are 20 T cell receptor beta chains from a single sample sequenced in a study of beta chain features in type 1 diabetes. Whole-study findings and limits: All four CD4+ subsets from Type 1 diabetes patients carried moderately but significantly shorter TCRB CDR3s.

cDNA synthesis used the whole RNA isolate, giving expressed TCRB sequences. Method: immunoSEQ multiplex PCR; TCRdb's copy keeps in-frame clones and lacks some. This sample has 640,000 or so clones; about an eighth occur once, and the top ten carry just under 0.04%. These TCRs are of unknown antigen specificity. Sequencing was carried out using naive CD4+ T cells from blood. Receptors originate from a man between 18 and 29 years old with type 1 diabetes.

The chain couples TRBV7-9 to TRBJ1-2; D gene unclear. In germline, CDR1 is SEHNR, CDR2 FQNEAQ (reference sequence). V was shortened by 1 base and J by 7 bases, with 7 bases between the two germline ends. The CDR3 has 12 residues. The DNA for the CDR3 is TGTGCCAGCAGCTTAGGCGTAGGTGGCTACACCTTC. Translating gives CASSLGVGGYTF.

The chain employs TRBV4-2 and TRBJ2-3; 7 bases are shared with TRBD1. V lost 4 bases to trimming and J lost 1 base; unmatched junction nucleotides: 8. The germline CDR1 and CDR2 sequences are LGHNA and YNFKEQ. CDR3 size: 16 residues. This chain's CDR3 is CASSPSPDRGTDTQYF. CDR3 nucleotide sequence: TGTGCCAGCAGCCCCTCCCCTGACAGGGGCACAGATACGCAGTATTTT.

The chain couples TRBV6-5 to TRBJ2-3; maybe TRBD2 (5 bases). This CDR3 spans 12 amino acids. Between the trimmed V and J ends, which lost 11 bases and 2 bases, there was a span of 11 bases. Germline V lookup: CDR1 MNHEY, CDR2 SVGAGI. The DNA of the CDR3 is TGTGCCGCTGGACTTCCCACAGATACGCAGTATTTT. Translation gives CAAGLPTDTQYF.

The V and J genes are TRBV30 and TRBJ2-5; D gene uncertain. Near its end, the DNA agrees better with TRBJ2-7, so the J call may be wrong. Per the germline V gene, CDR1 is GTSNPN and CDR2 is SVGIG (reference sequence). CDR3 length: 14 amino acids. The CDR3 here is CAWSVGQSSYEQYF. In nucleotides, the CDR3 is TGTGCCTGGAGTGTAGGCCAGAGCTCCTACGAGCAGTACTTC.

The chain joins TRBV10-3 to TRBJ1-2; TRBD1 agrees at 11 bases. Germline CDR1 reads ENHRY; CDR2 reads SYGVKD. CDR3 length: 15 residues. The V and J ends lost 3 bases and 5 bases, in that order; junction bases with no gene match: 5. CDR3 in amino acids: CAISEGTGGSYGYTF. CDR3 DNA sequence: TGTGCCATCAGTGAAGGGACAGGGGGTTCGTATGGCTACACCTTC.

The chain couples TRBV11-2 to TRBJ1-1; a weak D match, TRBD1 (6 bases). Germline V gene sequence: CDR1 SGHAT, CDR2 FQNNGV. Trimming shortened V by 5 bases and J by 1 base, and 26 bases separated the two germline ends. CDR3 length: 19 residues. The chain's CDR3 is CASSRTPLPGASRNTEAFF. Here the CDR3 DNA reads TGTGCCAGCAGCCGAACCCCACTGCCGGGGGCCAGCAGGAACACTGAAGCTTTCTTT.

The J gene is TRBJ2-2, the V gene TRBV7-3, with 7 bases lining up with TRBD1. V gave up 6 bases and J gave up 6 bases; unmatched junction bases: 7. The CDR3 is made up of 14 amino acids. Germline V gives CDR1 SGHTA, CDR2 FQGTGA. CDR3 nucleotide sequence: TGTGCCAGCAGAGGGACAGAGAGCTCCGGGGAGCTGTTTTTT. Translation: CASRGTESSGELFF.

In this sample, this clone turned up a few times. The rearrangement links TRBV18 to TRBJ1-1; unclear D gene. V dropped 0 bases and J dropped 7 bases, with 6 bases sitting between them. Germline V gene sequence: CDR1 KGHSH, CDR2 LQKENI. The CDR3 is 12 amino acids. The CDR3 nucleotides read TGTGCCAGCTCACCACCGGAGGGTGAAGCTTTCTTT. The encoded protein is CASSPPEGEAFF.

This chain links TRBV10-2 with TRBJ2-2; D call uncertain. CDR1 and CDR2 (germline): WSHSY, SAAADI. V was cut by 6 bases and J by 7 bases, with 9 bases left in between. The CDR3 is 12 amino acids. The CDR3 here is CASSRLSGELFF. The CDR3 DNA follows: TGCGCCAGCAGCCGACTTAGCGGGGAGCTGTTTTTT.

As regards this clone: Other nucleotide sequences in the sample specify the same CDR3. V and J are TRBV30 and TRBJ1-5; D is undetermined. The germline V gene has CDR1 GTSNPN and CDR2 SVGIG (reference sequence). Trimming took 0 bases from V and 4 from J, leaving 7 bases between them. This CDR3 has 13 residues. The DNA for the CDR3 is TGTGCCTGGAGTGTAGCGGGGAATCAGCCCCAGCATTTT. Translating gives CAWSVAGNQPQHF.

The chain employs TRBV29-1 and TRBJ1-2; 7 bases align to TRBD1. V gave up 6 bases and J gave up 3 bases; unmatched junction bases: 1. CDR1 is SQVTM and CDR2 is ANQGSEA in the germline V gene. This CDR3 comprises 11 residues. The CDR3 is CSVGTDYGYTF. The CDR3 coding sequence is TGCAGCGTGGGGACAGACTATGGCTACACCTTC.

This clone has only a few counts. In DNA form, the CDR3 reads TGTGCCAGTAGTTCTTCCGGGACTCGAAGGGATGAGCAGTTCTTC. Protein: CASSSSGTRRDEQFF. The V call is TRBV19, the J call TRBJ2-1, with a possible D match to TRBD2 (6 bases). Trimming shortened V by 5 bases and J by 8 bases, and 19 bases separated the two germline ends. The CDR3 is 15 amino acids. The germline V gene has CDR1 LNHDA and CDR2 SQIVND (reference sequence).

In regard to this clone: Other nucleotide sequences from this sample produce the same CDR3. V gene TRBV7-2 combines with J gene TRBJ2-5; tentative D call: TRBD1 (6 bases). The V and J ends lost 5 bases and 0 bases respectively, with 10 bases between them. The CDR3 has 14 amino acids. CDR1 SGHTA and CDR2 FQGNSA come from the germline V gene. CDR3 sequence reads: CASSLQGYQETQYF. The CDR3 nucleotides are TGTGCCAGCAGCCTTCAGGGGTACCAAGAGACCCAGTACTTC.

This clone came up a few times. V usage is TRBV7-2 and J usage is TRBJ2-1, with a tentative D call TRBD2 (6 bases). Germline loops: CDR1 SGHTA, CDR2 FQGNSA. The CDR3 covers 16 residues. The V end was cut by 0 bases, the J end by 5 bases, with 14 bases between. In DNA, the CDR3 is TGTGCCAGCAGCTTAGCACCCCGGGCGGGGAACAATGAGCAGTTCTTC. Translating it yields CASSLAPRAGNNEQFF.

In this sample, this clone turned up a few times. This chain links TRBV6-5 with TRBJ2-7; 7 bases line up with TRBD2. CDR3 length: 12 residues. CDR1 is MNHEY and CDR2 is SVGAGI in the germline V gene. Losses at the gene ends were 4 bases for V and 7 bases for J; bases not matched to a gene: 4. The CDR3 DNA sequence: TGTGCCAGCAGTTTCAGGGAGGGAGAGCAGTACTTC. Translating gives CASSFREGEQYF.

This clone occurred a few times. The chain has TRBV25-1 and TRBJ1-1; 9 positions match TRBD1. Germline values: CDR1 MGHDK, CDR2 SYGVNS. The length of the CDR3 is 15 residues. The J segment lost 1 base and the V segment lost 8 bases, leaving 8 bases of the junction unmatched. The CDR3 region is CASFQDRGPNTEAFF. The CDR3 coding sequence is TGTGCCAGCTTCCAGGACAGGGGACCGAACACTGAAGCTTTCTTT.

The chain joins TRBV4-2 to TRBJ1-2; D not resolved. The germline CDR1 and CDR2 sequences are LGHNA and YNFKEQ. Trimming removed 4 bases at V and 6 bases at J, with 12 bases between. This CDR3 is built from 13 residues. For the CDR3, the DNA is TGTGCCAGCAGCCCCTCTTTTCCCAATGGCTACACCTTC. Protein: CASSPSFPNGYTF.

The rearrangement uses TRBV20-1 and TRBJ1-1; D unresolved. Trimming removed 5 bases at V and 8 bases at J, with 12 bases between. The length of the CDR3 is 11 residues. Germline-derived CDR1 and CDR2 are DFQATT and SNEGSKA (reference sequence). Here the CDR3 reads CSAQPLKEAFF. The CDR3 bases are TGCAGTGCTCAACCCTTGAAAGAAGCTTTCTTT.

The chain uses TRBV25-1 and TRBJ2-6; D is possibly TRBD1 or TRBD2 (5 bases each). Between the trimmed V and J ends, which lost 5 bases and 4 bases, there was a span of 9 bases. CDR1 is MGHDK, CDR2 SYGVNS, per germline. The CDR3 sequence is 14 residues long. The DNA of the CDR3 is TGTGCCAGCAGTTGGGGGTCAGGGGCCAACGTCCTGACTTTC. It codes for CASSWGSGANVLTF. Filled out from reference TRBV25-1 and TRBJ2-6, the complete variable domain reads EADIYQTPRYLVIGTGKKITLECSQTMGHDKMYWYQQDPGMELHLIHYSYGVNSTEKGDLSSESTVSRIRTEHFPLTLESARPSHTSQYLCASSWGSGANVLTFGAGSRLTVL.

The CDR3 reads CAWSVRQLNQPQHF. The CDR3 DNA reads as TGTGCCTGGAGTGTCAGGCAGTTGAATCAGCCCCAGCATTTT. The J gene is TRBJ1-5, the V gene TRBV30; D remains unclear. Trimming removed 0 bases from V and 4 bases from J, with 10 bases in between. The CDR3 consists of 14 residues. Germline V CDR1 and CDR2: GTSNPN, SVGIG (reference sequence).